This entry lists 26 T cell receptor beta chains sequenced from one sample in a study of blood T cell repertoires in COVID-19. The repertoire was sequenced with immunoSEQ multiplex PCR; TCRdb's copy has only in-frame clones and lacks some. The sample lists tens of thousands of clones; around 83% were seen once. Material: peripheral blood. The receptors were gathered from a human donor in a cohort sampled during active or convalescent COVID-19.

V gene TRBV5-1 combines with J gene TRBJ2-1; 9 bases are a match to TRBD1. Germline V gene lookup returns CDR1 SGHRS and CDR2 YFSETQ. Trimming removed 3 bases from V and 5 bases from J; junction bases left unmatched: 3. CDR3 size: 14 residues. The CDR3 sequence is CASSSGTGNNEQFF. The CDR3 DNA is TGCGCCAGCAGCTCCGGGACAGGGAACAATGAGCAGTTCTTC. Using reference TRBV5-1 and TRBJ2-1 for the parts outside the CDR3, the full variable domain is KAGVTQTPRYLIKTRGQQVTLSCSPISGHRSVSWYQQTPGQGLQFLFEYFSETQRNKGNFPGRFSGRQFSNSRSEMNVSTLELGDSALYLCASSSGTGNNEQFFGPGTRLTVL.

This chain links TRBV5-1 with TRBJ2-7; tentatively, D is TRBD2 (7 bases). The V gene's germline CDR1 is SGHRS and CDR2 YFSETQ. The V and J ends lost 2 bases and 6 bases respectively, with 12 bases between them. The CDR3 runs 13 residues. The CDR3 region has the DNA TGCGCCAGCAGCTTTAACAGGGAGGGCGAGCAGTACTTC. Protein: CASSFNREGEQYF. Complete variable domain (other parts from reference TRBV5-1 and TRBJ2-7): KAGVTQTPRYLIKTRGQQVTLSCSPISGHRSVSWYQQTPGQGLQFLFEYFSETQRNKGNFPGRFSGRQFSNSRSEMNVSTLELGDSALYLCASSFNREGEQYFGPGTRLTVT.

In this sample, this clone turned up a few times. The chain links TRBV18 to TRBJ2-7; weak D call: TRBD1 (6 bases). Germline V gives CDR1 KGHSH, CDR2 LQKENI. The CDR3 contains 18 residues. Between the trimmed V and J ends, which lost 3 bases and 2 bases, there was a span of 23 bases. The CDR3 here is CASSPGFGFQGTPYEQYF. The CDR3 DNA reads as TGTGCCAGCTCACCCGGGTTCGGGTTCCAGGGGACCCCCTACGAGCAGTACTTC.

This chain joins TRBV7-9 and TRBJ1-1; the D is unclear. This CDR3 contains 12 residues. Germline CDR1 SEHNR, CDR2 FQNEAQ (reference sequence). Trimming pared 8 bases from V and 0 bases from J, leaving 7 bases between. The CDR3, as DNA: TGTGCCAGCGGGCTGATGAACACTGAAGCTTTCTTT. Its protein is CASGLMNTEAFF.

This chain uses TRBV11-2 with TRBJ2-3; the match to TRBD2 covers 10 bases. The CDR3 is 14 residues long. In germline, CDR1 is SGHAT, CDR2 FQNNGV. J was trimmed by 1 base and V by 5 bases; bases with no gene match: 0. The CDR3 bases are TGTGCCAGCAGCACTAGCGGGGGCACAGATACGCAGTATTTT. Translated, it gives CASSTSGGTDTQYF.

The chain is built from TRBV11-1 and TRBJ1-4; D possibly corresponds to TRBD1 (6 bases). Per germline, CDR1 SGHAT and CDR2 FQDESV (reference sequence). With 2 bases removed from V and 8 bases from J, the gap between germline ends came to 9 bases. This CDR3 spans 13 amino acids. CDR3: CASSLPGEEKLFF. The DNA for the CDR3 is TGTGCCAGCAGCTTACCAGGGGAAGAAAAACTGTTTTTT.

The chain recombines TRBV6-4 with TRBJ2-7, with 12 nucleotides matching TRBD2. V shed 5 bases, J shed 7 bases, and the junction held 15 bases outside the gene matches. The CDR3 runs to 17 residues. Germline V gives CDR1 MRHNA, CDR2 SNTAGT. The CDR3 sequence is CASSCEFKGLAGQEQYF. The CDR3 nucleotides are TGTGCCAGCAGTTGCGAGTTTAAAGGACTAGCGGGGCAAGAGCAGTACTTC.

The chain is built from TRBV12-3 or TRBV12-4 and TRBJ1-2; D is perhaps TRBD1 (5 bases). V was cut by 7 bases and J by 4 bases, with 7 bases left in between. The CDR3 length is 11 residues. The CDR3 coding sequence is TGTGCCAGCACCACAGGCTATGGCTACACCTTC. Amino acids: CASTTGYGYTF.

This clone was counted a single time. V is TRBV23-1 and J is TRBJ2-2; 14 nucleotides line up with TRBD2. TRBV23-1 carries the ORF label, with uncertain function. V lost 4 bases and J lost 5; bases outside the gene matches: 9. The CDR3 is 18 amino acids. CDR3 DNA sequence: TGCGCCAGCAGTCCCAGACTAGCGGGGGGGCCGGAGACCGGGGAGCTGTTTTTT. It translates to CASSPRLAGGPETGELFF.

The chain is built from TRBV6-6 and TRBJ1-6; D call uncertain. Germline V gene data show CDR1 as MNHNY and CDR2 as SVGAGI (reference sequence). The CDR3 is 13 residues long. V was trimmed by 5 bases and J by 4 bases, leaving 6 bases between them. The CDR3 nucleotides are TGTGCCAGCAGTGCTCAGTATAATTCACCCCTCCACTTT. Encoded protein: CASSAQYNSPLHF.

The CDR3 loop is CASSPGDRYEQYF. The DNA for the CDR3 is TGTGCCAGCAGTCCCGGGGATCGGTACGAGCAGTACTTC. The chain uses TRBV6-5 and TRBJ2-7, with TRBD2 as a possible D gene (5 bases). V lost 5 bases to trimming and J lost 4 bases, with 12 bases between them. CDR3 length: 13 amino acids. Germline V gene data show CDR1 as MNHEY and CDR2 as SVGAGI.

V is TRBV6-5 and J is TRBJ1-2; 11 nucleotides line up with TRBD1. CDR3 size: 13 residues. Germline V lookup: CDR1 MNHEY, CDR2 SVGAGI. The J segment lost 6 bases and the V segment lost 7 bases, leaving 4 bases of the junction unmatched. The CDR3 sequence is CASTVGQGDGYTF. Here the CDR3 DNA reads TGTGCCAGCACCGTGGGACAGGGGGATGGCTACACCTTC.

The chain combines TRBV3-1 (or the pseudogene TRBV3-2) with TRBJ1-1; 7 bases map to TRBD1. The germline CDR1 and CDR2 sequences are LGHDT and YNNKEL (reference sequence). The V gene end was trimmed by 1 base and the J gene end by 5 bases; junction bases not matched to a gene: 4. The CDR3 covers 14 residues. The CDR3 loop is CASSQVAGGTEAFF. The DNA of the CDR3 is TGTGCCAGCAGCCAAGTCGCAGGGGGAACTGAAGCTTTCTTT.

V and J are TRBV7-2 and TRBJ2-3, with TRBD1 identical over 8 bases. Trimming at V came to 3 bases and at J to 1 base, leaving 3 bases not matched to a gene. The CDR3 is 15 residues long. Germline loops: CDR1 SGHTA, CDR2 FQGNSA. CDR3 bases: TGTGCCAGCAGCTTTACGGGACAGGGCACAGATACGCAGTATTTT. It specifies CASSFTGQGTDTQYF.

The chain is built from TRBV6-5 and TRBJ2-2; D is undetermined. V lost 7 bases, J lost 3 bases, and 9 bases lay in between. The CDR3 has 13 residues. CDR1 and CDR2 (germline): MNHEY, SVGAGI. The CDR3 DNA sequence: TGTGCCAGCATCAAGCAGGACACCGGGGAGCTGTTTTTT. It is translated as CASIKQDTGELFF.

The V call is TRBV18, the J call TRBJ1-4, with D perhaps TRBD1 (6 bases). Germline V lookup: CDR1 KGHSH, CDR2 LQKENI. The CDR3 has 19 amino acids. Trimming stripped 0 bases from V and 3 bases from J, with 20 bases between. The CDR3 DNA is TGTGCCAGCTCACCACCGTGGGGACAAAAAGAGGGGGCTAATGAAAAACTGTTTTTT. Its protein product is CASSPPWGQKEGANEKLFF.

V and J are TRBV12-5 and TRBJ2-7, with D perhaps TRBD2 (5 bases). This CDR3 spans 14 amino acids. The V end lost 3 bases, the J end lost 0 bases, and 9 bases lay between the germline ends. CDR1 and CDR2 (germline): LGHNT, FRNRAP. The chain's CDR3 is CASGFGISSYEQYF. In nucleotides, the CDR3 is TGTGCTAGTGGTTTCGGGATAAGCTCCTACGAGCAGTACTTC.

The chain links TRBV7-2 to TRBJ1-3; a possible D gene is TRBD1 (6 bases). V was pared by 6 bases and J by 0 bases, with 12 bases between. Germline-derived CDR1 and CDR2 are SGHTA and FQGNSA. The CDR3 length is 15 residues. CDR3 protein: CASRLDSLSGNTIYF. CDR3 nucleotide sequence: TGTGCCAGCAGACTGGACAGCCTCTCTGGAAACACCATATATTTT. The variable domain in full, with the rest retrieved from reference TRBV7-2 and TRBJ1-3, is GAGVSQSPSNKVTEKGKDVELRCDPISGHTALYWYRQSLGQGLEFLIYFQGNSAPDKSGLPSDRFSAERTGGSVSTLTIQRTQQEDSAVYLCASRLDSLSGNTIYFGEGSWLTVV.

The chain carries TRBV27 and TRBJ1-2, with a possible D match to TRBD1 (5 bases). Per germline, CDR1 MNHEY and CDR2 SMNVEV (reference sequence). V was pared by 6 bases and J by 6 bases, with 11 bases between. This CDR3 region has 12 residues. CDR3 DNA sequence: TGTGCCAGCAGGGCAGGACACGATGGCTACACCTTC. Translating it yields CASRAGHDGYTF.

The V call is TRBV15, the J call TRBJ1-1, with 7 bases matching TRBD1. CDR1 is LNHNV, CDR2 YYDKDF, per germline (reference sequence). V lost 3 bases and J lost 2; bases outside the gene matches: 6. This CDR3 is 15 amino acids long. For the CDR3, the DNA is TGTGCCACCAGCAGTCCCTCAGGGGGAAACACTGAAGCTTTCTTT. Amino acid sequence: CATSSPSGGNTEAFF.

V gene TRBV4-3 combines with J gene TRBJ1-2; 9 bases agree with TRBD1. This CDR3 has 18 amino acids. Germline CDR1 reads LGHNA; CDR2 reads YSLEER. After removal of 0 bases from V and 4 bases from J, the junction contained 12 bases not matched to a gene. The CDR3 region is CASSQDWGDRGDGYGYTF. The CDR3 DNA sequence: TGCGCCAGCAGCCAAGATTGGGGCGACAGGGGGGATGGCTATGGCTACACCTTC.

J is TRBJ1-2 and V is TRBV7-3; the match to TRBD1 covers 8 bases. J lost 8 bases, V lost 1 base, and 12 bases had no gene match. Germline V lookup: CDR1 SGHTA, CDR2 FQGTGA. The CDR3 has 16 residues. CDR3 nucleotides: TGTGCCAGCAGCTTAAATTCCGGGACAGGACTCGGCGGCTACACCTTC. Its translation: CASSLNSGTGLGGYTF. The full variable domain, rest sourced from reference TRBV7-3 and TRBJ1-2, is GAGVSQTPSNKVTEKGKYVELRCDPISGHTALYWYRQSLGQGPEFLIYFQGTGAADDSGLPNDRFFAVRPEGSVSTLKIQRTERGDSAVYLCASSLNSGTGLGGYTFGSGTRLTVV.

V usage is TRBV6-2 or TRBV6-3 and J usage is TRBJ2-1; possible D gene TRBD1, 6 bases. Germline CDR1 is MNHEY and CDR2 is SVGEGT. V was trimmed by 0 bases and J by 4 bases, leaving 19 bases between them. This CDR3 comprises 18 residues. In nucleotides, the CDR3 is TGTGCCAGCAGTTACTCCCTGGGGGCCGCCTCACTATACAATGAGCAGTTCTTC. Residues: CASSYSLGAASLYNEQFF.

The chain joins TRBV23-1 to TRBJ1-1; D call uncertain. TRBV23-1 is classed as an ORF, of uncertain function. The ends were cut back, 9 bases at V and 3 bases at J, with 14 bases in the middle. The CDR3 covers 13 residues. As DNA, the CDR3 is TGCGCCAGAAGAGACGGGAGGGACACTGAAGCTTTCTTT. Translation: CARRDGRDTEAFF.

This clone is termed medium-sized. The chain carries TRBV4-3 and TRBJ1-2; D is undetermined. CDR3 length: 15 residues. Trimming took off 0 bases at V and 4 bases at J, with 12 bases between the two ends. Per the germline V gene, CDR1 is LGHNA and CDR2 is YSLEER. CDR3 in amino acids: CASSQDPARIYGYTF. CDR3 sequence (DNA): TGCGCCAGCAGCCAAGACCCGGCCAGGATCTATGGCTACACCTTC.

Only one count was recorded for this clone. The chain recombines TRBV19 with TRBJ2-3; D unresolved. Trimming took off 4 bases at V and 1 base at J, with 9 bases between the two ends. The length of the CDR3 is 14 residues. Germline V gene lookup returns CDR1 LNHDA and CDR2 SQIVND (reference sequence). This CDR3 is CASSRSEGTDTQYF. CDR3 nucleotides: TGTGCCAGTAGTAGGAGCGAGGGCACAGATACGCAGTATTTT.